The 20 T cell receptor beta chains listed next were all sequenced from one sample in a study of shared clonotypes between healthy human individuals. The assay was immunoSEQ multiplex PCR, and TCRdb's table has in-frame clones only and misses some. The sample has 600,000 to 750,000 clones, 72% seen once. What was sequenced was memory CD4+ T cells sorted from blood. Sample subset: CD45RA-negative fraction. These receptors originate from a woman aged 30 to 39 in good health.

The gene calls are TRBV2 and TRBJ2-7; 11 bases map to TRBD2. V trimming: 0 bases; J trimming: 3 bases; junction bases outside the gene matches: 4. Germline CDR1 and CDR2: SNHLY and FYNNEI. The CDR3 contains 16 residues. As DNA, the CDR3 is TGTGCCAGCAGTGAAGCGGAACTAGCGGGAGACTACGAGCAGTACTTC. Translated: CASSEAELAGDYEQYF. The full variable domain, in which reference TRBV2 and TRBJ2-7 provide the parts outside the CDR3, is EPEVTQTPSHQVTQMGQEVILRCVPISNHLYFYWYRQILGQKVEFLVSFYNNEISEKSEIFDDQFSVERPDGSNFTLKIRSTKLEDSAMYFCASSEAELAGDYEQYFGPGTRLTVT.

This clone has only one observation. This chain's CDR3 is CASSASALADDEQFF. The CDR3 DNA follows: TGTGCCAGCAGCGCGAGCGCCTTAGCGGATGATGAGCAGTTCTTC. The V call is TRBV9, the J call TRBJ2-1; possibly TRBD2 for D (6 bases). Germline V gene data show CDR1 as SGDLS and CDR2 as YYNGEE. CDR3 length: 15 amino acids. V lost 3 bases and J lost 8, with 18 bases in between.

The rearrangement joins TRBV7-7 to TRBJ2-2, with D uncertain. V lost 5 bases and J 5 bases, leaving 15 bases between the germline ends. The CDR3 spans 15 residues. Germline CDR1 is SSHAT and CDR2 is FNYEAQ (reference sequence). CDR3 sequence: CASSPRTDGTGELFF. The CDR3 bases are TGTGCCAGCAGCCCACGGACGGATGGTACCGGGGAGCTGTTTTTT.

The chain joins TRBV18 to TRBJ1-1, with a tentative D call TRBD1 (6 bases). This CDR3 comprises 18 residues. V shed 1 base and J shed 8 bases, with 26 bases lying between them. Germline CDR1 reads KGHSH; CDR2 reads LQKENI. The CDR3 here is CASSPRVGQSSMGTEAFF. Written as DNA, the CDR3 is TGTGCCAGCTCACCACGAGTCGGACAGTCTAGCATGGGGACCGAAGCTTTCTTT.

This rearrangement joins TRBV19 to TRBJ1-2, with D possibly being TRBD1 (5 bases). This CDR3 spans 14 amino acids. V shed 3 bases and J shed 5 bases, with 13 bases lying between them. The germline gives CDR1 LNHDA, CDR2 SQIVND (reference sequence). The CDR3 protein is CASSMGTVQYGYTF. The CDR3 nucleotides are TGTGCCAGTAGTATGGGGACGGTTCAATATGGCTACACCTTC. The full variable domain, in which reference TRBV19 and TRBJ1-2 provide the parts outside the CDR3, is DGGITQSPKYLFRKEGQNVTLSCEQNLNHDAMYWYRQDPGQGLRLIYYSQIVNDFQKGDIAEGYSVSREKKESFPLTVTSAQKNPTAFYLCASSMGTVQYGYTFGSGTRLTVV.

This rearrangement joins TRBV5-1 to TRBJ2-5, with D possibly matching TRBD2 (6 bases). This CDR3 contains 14 residues. Deletions cut 0 bases from V and 6 bases from J, with 12 bases between. CDR1 SGHRS and CDR2 YFSETQ come from the germline V gene. The CDR3 sequence: CASSLAGTEQTQYF. CDR3 coding DNA: TGCGCCAGCAGCTTGGCAGGGACTGAGCAGACCCAGTACTTC.

The chain uses TRBV29-1 and TRBJ2-7, with 8 bases lining up with TRBD1. Germline CDR1 and CDR2: SQVTM and ANQGSEA. There are 13 residues in the CDR3. J lost 5 bases, V lost 2 bases, and 5 bases had no gene match. CDR3 protein: CSVERQGADEQYF. The CDR3 DNA sequence: TGCAGCGTTGAACGGCAGGGGGCCGACGAGCAGTACTTC.

This chain connects TRBV10-3 to TRBJ2-1; the match to TRBD2 covers 7 bases. The CDR3 loop spans 16 amino acids. V gave up 6 bases and J gave up 0 bases; unmatched junction bases: 8. Germline V gene sequence: CDR1 ENHRY, CDR2 SYGVKD. CDR3 sequence (DNA): TGTGCCATCAGCTCTGCTAGCGGTTACTCCTACAATGAGCAGTTCTTC. It encodes CAISSASGYSYNEQFF.

Only a few counts were recorded for this clone. The rearrangement uses TRBV7-8 and TRBJ2-7; 8 nucleotides match TRBD2. In germline, CDR1 is SGHVS, CDR2 FQNEAQ. The CDR3 is 15 residues long. Germline trimming cut 1 base from V and 4 bases from J; bases unmatched to any gene: 6. CDR3 coding DNA: TGTGCCAGCAGCTTAGTTACCGGGGGGGGATACGAGCAGTACTTC. It specifies CASSLVTGGGYEQYF.

This clone turned up a few times. The rearrangement joins TRBV11-2 to TRBJ2-2; TRBD2 matches 8 bases. This CDR3 comprises 16 residues. V lost 6 bases and J lost 1; bases outside the gene matches: 7. The V gene's germline CDR1 is SGHAT and CDR2 FQNNGV. The CDR3 loop reads CASRLSGGRNTGELFF. For the CDR3, the DNA is TGTGCCAGCAGACTTTCGGGAGGGCGGAACACCGGGGAGCTGTTTTTT.

This clone was seen ten or more times. The rearrangement uses TRBV18 and TRBJ1-2; D remains ambiguous. The V end was cut by 1 base, the J end by 3 bases, with 9 bases between. CDR3 size: 14 residues. CDR1 and CDR2 (germline): KGHSH, LQKENI. The CDR3 here is CASSPRADDYGYTF. In DNA, the CDR3 is TGTGCCAGCTCACCACGGGCGGATGACTATGGCTACACCTTC.

V is TRBV18 and J is TRBJ2-1, with D hard to call. Trimming left V 2 bases short and J 6 bases short, with 11 bases between. Germline lookup yields CDR1 KGHSH and CDR2 LQKENI. The CDR3 consists of 14 residues. CDR3 nucleotide sequence: TGTGCCAGCTCACCATATTCAGCCCGCAATGAGCAGTTCTTC. Encoded protein: CASSPYSARNEQFF.

This clone appeared many times. The rearrangement joins TRBV5-1 to TRBJ1-1; D may be TRBD1 (6 bases). V lost 4 bases and J lost 4, with 20 bases in between. The CDR3 covers 16 residues. The germline CDR1 and CDR2 sequences are SGHRS and YFSETQ. The CDR3 loop is CASSPDRGGEGTEAFF. In nucleotides, the CDR3 is TGCGCCAGCAGCCCCGATAGGGGGGGAGAGGGCACTGAAGCTTTCTTT.

The chain carries TRBV5-8 and TRBJ1-4; D not resolved. V was shortened by 1 base and J by 8 bases, with 12 bases between the two germline ends. Germline CDR1 is SGHTS and CDR2 is YDEGEE. CDR3 length: 14 amino acids. The CDR3 region is CASSLILSDEKLFF. The DNA of the CDR3 is TGTGCCAGCAGCTTGATCTTGTCAGACGAAAAACTGTTTTTT.

The rearrangement links TRBV19 to TRBJ2-7; perhaps D is TRBD1 or TRBD2 (5 bases each). Germline V CDR1 and CDR2: LNHDA, SQIVND (reference sequence). This CDR3 has 16 amino acids. V was cut by 4 bases and J by 4 bases, with 20 bases left in between. The CDR3 spells CASSKRQLTEGYEQYF. In DNA form, the CDR3 reads TGTGCCAGTAGTAAAAGACAGCTAACAGAGGGTTACGAGCAGTACTTC.

The chain carries TRBV5-1 and TRBJ1-4; 10 nucleotides agree with TRBD1. Germline V CDR1 and CDR2: SGHRS, YFSETQ. V gave up 4 bases and J gave up 10 bases; unmatched junction bases: 7. The CDR3 extends over 14 amino acids. Here the CDR3 reads CASSNGTGAGKLFF. The CDR3, as DNA: TGCGCCAGCAGCAACGGGACAGGGGCAGGAAAACTGTTTTTT.

The CDR3 loop reads CASSFSRNTGELFF. The CDR3 DNA reads TGTGCCAGCAGCTTCTCGAGAAACACCGGGGAGCTGTTTTTT. The chain couples TRBV11-2 to TRBJ2-2; no clear D gene. Trimming took off 3 bases at V and 2 bases at J, with 7 bases between the two ends. CDR1 SGHAT and CDR2 FQNNGV come from the germline V gene. This CDR3 is built from 14 residues. The complete variable domain, with remaining parts taken from reference TRBV11-2 and TRBJ2-2, reads EAGVAQSPRYKIIEKRQSVAFWCNPISGHATLYWYQQILGQGPKLLIQFQNNGVVDDSQLPKDRFSAERLKGVDSTLKIQPAKLEDSAVYLCASSFSRNTGELFFGEGSRLTVL.

This clone was seen repeatedly, ten times or more. This chain uses TRBV7-6 with TRBJ2-1, with D unresolved. Germline assignment: CDR1 SGHVS and CDR2 FNYEAQ. Trimming pared 2 bases from V and 7 bases from J, leaving 15 bases between. CDR3 length: 15 residues. CDR3 region: CASSLYPGRQNEQFF. The DNA for the CDR3 is TGTGCCAGCAGCTTATACCCGGGCCGGCAGAATGAGCAGTTCTTC.

Notes on this clone: The identical CDR3 is also encoded by other nucleotide sequences in the sample. V and J are TRBV14 and TRBJ1-1; possibly TRBD1 for D (5 bases). This CDR3 spans 13 amino acids. V was clipped by 3 bases and J by 1 base, with 6 bases between them. Germline V lookup: CDR1 SGHDN, CDR2 FVKESK. The CDR3 DNA reads as TGTGCCAGCAGCCAGGGACGGAACACTGAAGCTTTCTTT. Amino acids: CASSQGRNTEAFF.

This clone appeared a few times. The chain has TRBV7-9 and TRBJ2-7, with 7 nucleotides matching TRBD2. Germline CDR1 and CDR2: SEHNR and FQNEAQ (reference sequence). V lost 3 bases, J lost 3 bases, and 5 bases stayed unmatched. CDR3 length: 14 residues. The CDR3 DNA follows: TGTGCCAGCAGCTTTACACTAGCGAACTACGAGCAGTACTTC. Translation gives CASSFTLANYEQYF.